This entry lists 16 T cell receptor beta chains sequenced from one sample in a study of a mutant IDH1 vaccine in newly diagnosed glioma. Here immunoSEQ multiplex PCR was the method, and the copy in TCRdb shows in-frame clones only, minus some. This table holds over 50,000 clones, 75% to 90% found once. For these TCRs, the target antigens are not known. The time point: week 5, during vaccination. The investigators gave 300 ug of mutant IDH1 20-mer peptide in each vaccine dose, together with topical imiquimod. Specimen: PBMCs, collected from a glioma patient whose treatment included an IDH1 peptide vaccine. These receptors all come from a woman aged 35 to 49 with glioma.

The CDR3 loop reads CASSPAVEETQYF. Written as DNA, the CDR3 is TGTGCCAGCAGCCCCGCCGTTGAAGAGACCCAGTACTTC. This chain connects TRBV7-8 to TRBJ2-5; D is unresolved. This CDR3 has 13 residues. Germline CDR1 reads SGHVS; CDR2 reads FQNEAQ. V lost 5 bases and J 3 bases, leaving 10 bases between the germline ends.

The count of this clone is one. The CDR3 DNA reads as TGTGCCAGCAGCTTGGGGGGCGCGCCAAGTCAGCCCCAGCATTTT. It codes for CASSLGGAPSQPQHF. The chain carries TRBV5-6 and TRBJ1-5; a weak D match, TRBD1 (5 bases). This CDR3 is 15 amino acids long. Germline CDR1 reads SGHDT; CDR2 reads YYEEEE. Deletions cut 0 bases from V and 6 bases from J, with 13 bases between.

The V and J genes are TRBV30 and TRBJ2-3, with D perhaps given as TRBD1 or TRBD2 (5 bases each). Germline values: CDR1 GTSNPN, CDR2 SVGIG (reference sequence). The CDR3 consists of 14 residues. V was cut by 7 bases and J by 2 bases, with 16 bases left in between. In nucleotides, the CDR3 is TGTGCCTCCCCCGGGGCTCCTGCCACAGATACGCAGTATTTT. Its protein is CASPGAPATDTQYF.

The gene calls are TRBV28 and TRBJ1-5, with 7 bases identical to TRBD1. The trim removed 5 bases at V and 2 bases at J, leaving 9 bases unmatched. This CDR3 spans 16 amino acids. Per the germline V gene, CDR1 is MDHEN and CDR2 is SYDVKM. CDR3 amino acids: CASSILRQGRNQPQHF. CDR3 coding DNA: TGTGCCAGCAGTATCCTCCGACAGGGTCGCAATCAGCCCCAGCATTTT.

The gene calls are TRBV7-9 and TRBJ2-5; the match to TRBD1 covers 7 bases. Unmatched junction bases numbered 11, after V lost 5 bases and J lost 2 bases. This CDR3 has 16 residues. CDR1 and CDR2 from the germline V gene are SEHNR and FQNEAQ (reference sequence). CDR3 loop: CASSQLRDSKQETQYF. In DNA form, the CDR3 reads TGTGCCAGCAGCCAACTCCGGGACAGCAAACAAGAGACCCAGTACTTC.

This clone came up once. The genes are TRBV27 and TRBJ2-7, with 9 positions matching TRBD1. Germline V lookup: CDR1 MNHEY, CDR2 SMNVEV (reference sequence). The CDR3 spans 14 residues. V lost 5 bases, J lost 5 bases, and 7 bases stayed unmatched. The CDR3 is CASSPSGTGNEQYF. The CDR3 nucleotides read TGTGCCAGCAGTCCTTCCGGGACAGGGAACGAGCAGTACTTC.

The V call is TRBV20-1, the J call TRBJ1-2; unclear D gene. This CDR3 has 11 residues. Germline V gene data show CDR1 as DFQATT and CDR2 as SNEGSKA (reference sequence). Trimming removed 4 bases at V and 2 bases at J, with 5 bases between. As DNA, the CDR3 is TGCAGTGCTACGGGGAACTATGGCTACACCTTC. This gives the protein CSATGNYGYTF.

A few counts support this clone. V is TRBV7-6 and J is TRBJ2-7; the match to TRBD2 covers 8 bases. The junction had 7 bases not matched to a gene; V was cut back by 5 bases and J by 1 base. The V gene's germline CDR1 is SGHVS and CDR2 FNYEAQ. This CDR3 region has 15 residues. The CDR3 here is CASSRSGTSSYEQYF. The CDR3 DNA reads as TGTGCCAGCAGCCGATCCGGGACTAGTTCCTACGAGCAGTACTTC.

By sample share, this clone is medium-sized (0.01 to 0.1%). The chain is built from TRBV10-1 and TRBJ1-1; no firm D call. The CDR3 is 13 amino acids. V gave up 2 bases and J gave up 7 bases, with 11 bases separating them. The germline V gene encodes CDR1 WNHNN and CDR2 SYGVQD (reference sequence). The CDR3 sequence is CASSEAEFSEAFF. CDR3 nucleotides: TGCGCCAGCAGTGAGGCGGAATTCAGTGAAGCTTTCTTT.

V is TRBV5-1 and J is TRBJ2-2; D is possibly TRBD2 (5 bases). The CDR3 totals 15 residues. The V and J ends lost 4 bases and 1 base respectively, with 11 bases between them. The germline V gene encodes CDR1 SGHRS and CDR2 YFSETQ. CDR3 loop: CASSPLGENTGELFF. The CDR3 bases are TGCGCCAGCAGCCCGCTGGGAGAGAACACCGGGGAGCTGTTTTTT.

The chain employs TRBV2 and TRBJ2-2; 10 bases map to TRBD1. CDR1 SNHLY and CDR2 FYNNEI come from the germline V gene. The CDR3 sequence is 15 residues long. The ends lost 5 bases at V and 5 bases at J; junction bases unmatched: 5. The CDR3 is CASSLDRGDTGELFF. The CDR3 DNA is TGTGCCAGCAGTTTGGACAGGGGGGATACCGGGGAGCTGTTTTTT.

The rearrangement links TRBV6-6 to TRBJ1-5; tentative D call: TRBD1 (5 bases). Between the trimmed V and J ends, which lost 4 bases and 7 bases, there was a span of 14 bases. The CDR3 totals 14 residues. In germline, CDR1 is MNHNY, CDR2 SVGAGI (reference sequence). CDR3 nucleotide sequence: TGTGCCAGCAGTTCATTTAGGGAGGGGCAGCCCCAGCATTTT. Translating it yields CASSSFREGQPQHF.

The chain combines TRBV5-1 with TRBJ2-2; the D is unclear. The CDR3 length is 13 residues. In germline, CDR1 is SGHRS, CDR2 YFSETQ. The V and J ends lost 2 bases and 5 bases respectively, with 7 bases between them. CDR3 nucleotide sequence: TGCGCCAGCAGCTTCACACAGACCGGGGAGCTGTTTTTT. Protein sequence: CASSFTQTGELFF.

The rearrangement joins TRBV6-5 to TRBJ2-5, with 11 positions matching TRBD2. This CDR3 region has 15 residues. In germline, CDR1 is MNHEY, CDR2 SVGAGI. Trimming removed 2 bases from V and 2 bases from J; junction bases left unmatched: 1. CDR3 sequence: CASSYLAGGQETQYF. CDR3 DNA sequence: TGTGCCAGCAGTTACCTAGCGGGGGGTCAAGAGACCCAGTACTTC.

The gene calls are TRBV4-3 and TRBJ2-7, with D possibly being TRBD2 (7 bases). CDR1 is LGHNA and CDR2 is YSLEER in the germline V gene. The CDR3 runs to 16 residues. Trimming removed 0 bases from V and 1 base from J, with 13 bases in between. The CDR3 DNA reads TGCGCCAGCAGCCAAGAGGGGGGGCCCGGTTCCTACGAGCAGTACTTC. Its translation: CASSQEGGPGSYEQYF.

The rearrangement links TRBV7-2 to TRBJ2-3; 7 nucleotides align to TRBD1. CDR1 and CDR2 from the germline V gene are SGHTA and FQGNSA. Germline trimming cut 2 bases from V and 2 bases from J; bases unmatched to any gene: 16. The CDR3 contains 19 residues. Here the CDR3 reads CASSLKGSVAGGITDTQYF. CDR3 coding DNA: TGTGCCAGCAGCTTAAAGGGCTCCGTGGCAGGGGGAATCACAGATACGCAGTATTTT.